Listed here are 28 T cell receptor beta chains from one sample, sequenced in a study of OX40 agonist ivuxolimab in advanced cancers. Libraries were constructed by the immunoSEQ multiplex PCR assay. Entries here come from immuneACCESS through TCRdb and include only in-frame sequences with V and J called. Some clones fail to appear in such tables; in the studies checked, an unresolved V gene covers under half of the shortfall, and the cause of the remainder is unknown. The table for this sample lists roughly 41,000 clones; almost 80% of them were counted only once. 20% to 25% of the sample rests with the top ten. The sequences come from CD4+ or CD8+ T cells sorted from blood, collected in a trial of the OX40 agonist ivuxolimab. These receptors were collected from an adult with an advanced solid tumor such as melanoma, head and neck, liver or kidney cancer.

The rearrangement links TRBV30 to TRBJ2-2, with D unclear. Germline loops: CDR1 GTSNPN, CDR2 SVGIG (reference sequence). This CDR3 has 13 residues. Trimming stripped 0 bases from V and 3 bases from J, with 5 bases between. The CDR3 bases are TGTGCCTGGAGTGTACTTGACACCGGGGAGCTGTTTTTT. Its protein product is CAWSVLDTGELFF. The whole variable domain, remainder taken from reference TRBV30 and TRBJ2-2, is SQTIHQWPATLVQPVGSPLSLECTVEGTSNPNLYWYRQAAGRGLQLLFYSVGIGQISSEVPQNLSASRPQDRQFILSSKKLLLSDSGFYLCAWSVLDTGELFFGEGSRLTVL.

The chain uses TRBV5-1 and TRBJ1-2; 7 positions match TRBD1. CDR1 and CDR2 from the germline V gene are SGHRS and YFSETQ. CDR3 length: 14 residues. The V and J ends lost 0 bases and 8 bases, in that order; junction bases with no gene match: 7. The CDR3 nucleotides read TGCGCCAGCAGCTTGGATGAGGGGGCAAAAGGCTACACCTTC. As protein: CASSLDEGAKGYTF.

The sample holds a few counts of this clone. The genes are TRBV6-6 and TRBJ1-6; D remains unclear. The CDR3 spans 14 residues. V was shortened by 2 bases and J by 7 bases, with 9 bases between the two germline ends. Germline V CDR1 and CDR2: MNHNY, SVGAGI (reference sequence). For the CDR3, the DNA is TGTGCCAGCAGTTACCTCCATGGGAATTCACCCCTCCACTTT. Translation gives CASSYLHGNSPLHF.

This sequence joins TRBV27 and TRBJ2-7; D is unresolved. Trimming shortened V by 1 base and J by 4 bases, and 23 bases separated the two germline ends. Germline CDR1 is MNHEY and CDR2 is SMNVEV (reference sequence). CDR3 length: 18 residues. The CDR3, as DNA: TGTGCCAGCAGTTTATGGCACGGATCCCACGAACTCGGGTACGAGCAGTACTTC. The encoded protein is CASSLWHGSHELGYEQYF.

The gene calls are TRBV6-5 and TRBJ2-1; perhaps TRBD2 as D (6 bases). The CDR3 length is 14 residues. CDR1 and CDR2 (germline): MNHEY, SVGAGI. Trimming removed 2 bases from V and 15 bases from J, with 20 bases in between. The CDR3 bases are TGTGCCAGCAGTTACGGAGGGCACCGGTCAAACAGGTTCTTC. It is translated as CASSYGGHRSNRFF.

V and J are TRBV7-9 and TRBJ2-2; perhaps TRBD1 as D (6 bases). The V gene lost 3 bases and the J gene lost 1 base, with 15 bases spanning the gap. Germline V CDR1 and CDR2: SEHNR, FQNEAQ (reference sequence). CDR3 size: 17 residues. The CDR3 DNA reads as TGTGCCAGCAGCTTGGCTACCGGGACAATGAACACCGGGGAGCTGTTTTTT. Encoded protein: CASSLATGTMNTGELFF.

The gene calls are TRBV7-8 and TRBJ2-1; no definite D call. Trimming removed 4 bases at V and 5 bases at J, with 6 bases between. CDR1 is SGHVS, CDR2 FQNEAQ, per germline. The CDR3 is made up of 12 amino acids. Here the CDR3 DNA reads TGTGCCAGCAGCTCCCGGGACAATGAGCAGTTCTTC. Translating gives CASSSRDNEQFF.

The rearrangement joins TRBV10-1 to TRBJ1-1, with TRBD1 matching over 7 bases. The CDR3 totals 15 residues. With 8 bases clipped from V and 5 bases from J, the junction kept 14 bases outside the gene matches. The germline V gene encodes CDR1 WNHNN and CDR2 SYGVQD (reference sequence). The CDR3, as DNA: TGCGCCAGCTGGGACAGATTCCCTTCTATAACTGAAGCTTTCTTT. This gives the protein CASWDRFPSITEAFF.

On this clone itself: The junction departs from germline at one end; a sequencing error may be responsible. V usage is TRBV5-3 and J usage is TRBJ2-7; unclear D gene. TRBV5-3 is annotated as an ORF whose role is uncertain. The CDR3 has 13 residues. CDR3 sequence reads: CASSFGDSYEQYF. CDR3 coding DNA: TGTGCCAGCAGCTTTGGGGACTCCTACGAGCAGTACTTC.

The chain is built from TRBV15 and TRBJ2-5; D tentatively reads TRBD1 or TRBD2 (5 bases each). Trimming took off 1 base at V and 4 bases at J, with 13 bases between the two ends. This CDR3 contains 15 residues. Germline V gene data show CDR1 as LNHNV and CDR2 as YYDKDF (reference sequence). The DNA of the CDR3 is TGTGCCACCAGCAGAGTCCGGGGTGGGGGAGAGACCCAGTACTTC. It encodes CATSRVRGGGETQYF.

This chain links TRBV6-5 with TRBJ2-7; TRBD2 might be the D (5 bases). CDR1 is MNHEY and CDR2 is SVGAGI in the germline V gene. V shed 5 bases and J shed 4 bases, with 18 bases lying between them. The CDR3 consists of 15 residues. DNA of the CDR3: TGTGCCAGCAGTCGCTCCTTGGACTTACCGTACGAGCAGTACTTC. It codes for CASSRSLDLPYEQYF.

CDR3 loop: CASTQLGLAGGGTGELFF. The CDR3 DNA reads TGTGCCAGCACCCAGCTGGGGCTAGCGGGGGGTGGCACCGGGGAGCTGTTTTTT. V gene TRBV7-2 combines with J gene TRBJ2-2; 11 bases are shared with TRBD2. The CDR3 length is 18 residues. V lost 7 bases to trimming and J lost 4 bases; unmatched junction nucleotides: 14. Germline CDR1 SGHTA, CDR2 FQGNSA.

The chain employs TRBV4-1 and TRBJ2-6; possible D gene TRBD2, 6 bases. Per germline, CDR1 MGHRA and CDR2 YSYEKL. This CDR3 has 19 residues. V dropped 5 bases and J dropped 0 bases, with 20 bases sitting between them. The CDR3 bases are TGCGCCAGCAGCTCGCCTGTGCGGAGGGGCAGCTCTGGGGCCAACGTCCTGACTTTC. This sequence encodes CASSSPVRRGSSGANVLTF.

The chain joins TRBV7-2 to TRBJ1-2; D is undetermined. V lost 1 base and J lost 9, with 9 bases in between. This CDR3 is built from 12 residues. The germline V gene has CDR1 SGHTA and CDR2 FQGNSA. CDR3 DNA sequence: TGTGCCAGCAGCTTAGGGGAAATCAGCTACACCTTC. The encoded protein is CASSLGEISYTF.

V is TRBV7-9 and J is TRBJ2-1; D not resolved. Trimming took 2 bases from V and 6 from J, leaving 5 bases between them. Germline CDR1 SEHNR, CDR2 FQNEAQ (reference sequence). The CDR3 consists of 12 residues. DNA for the CDR3: TGTGCCAGCAGCTTACCCTTCAATGAGCAGTTCTTC. Residues: CASSLPFNEQFF.

The chain has TRBV28 and TRBJ1-6; no definite D call. Germline V gives CDR1 MDHEN, CDR2 SYDVKM. The CDR3 totals 13 residues. The V end was cut by 8 bases, the J end by 5 bases, with 10 bases between. Written as DNA, the CDR3 is TGTGCCAGCGAGCGGGATCATAATTCACCCCTCCACTTT. Its translation is CASERDHNSPLHF.

The CDR3 loop reads CASSHAGTREEKLFF. Written as DNA, the CDR3 is TGTGCCAGCAGTCATGCCGGGACCCGGGAGGAAAAACTGTTTTTT. The chain joins TRBV5-6 to TRBJ1-4, with D possibly being TRBD1 (5 bases). The V and J ends lost 5 bases and 8 bases respectively, with 19 bases between them. The CDR3 runs to 15 residues. Looked up from germline, CDR1 is SGHDT and CDR2 is YYEEEE.

The genes are TRBV6-5 and TRBJ2-3; TRBD2 matches 9 bases. Germline V gene data show CDR1 as MNHEY and CDR2 as SVGAGI. The CDR3 is 16 amino acids. The V and J ends lost 2 bases and 3 bases, in that order; junction bases with no gene match: 6. The CDR3 DNA reads as TGTGCCAGCAGTTACGCTAGCGGGGTCGGGACAGATACGCAGTATTTT. It encodes CASSYASGVGTDTQYF.

This sequence joins TRBV6-4 and TRBJ2-7; D call uncertain. Trimming left V 0 bases short and J 6 bases short, with 0 bases between. This CDR3 is 10 amino acids long. CDR1 and CDR2 (germline): MRHNA, SNTAGT. The CDR3 DNA follows: TGTGCCAGCAGTGACTCCGAGCAGTACTTC. Its translation is CASSDSEQYF.

V and J are TRBV2 and TRBJ2-3; no firm D call. The CDR3 is 12 residues long. Per germline, CDR1 SNHLY and CDR2 FYNNEI. The V and J ends lost 3 bases and 4 bases respectively, with 5 bases between them. The CDR3 coding sequence is TGTGCCAGCAGTGATCTGTCAGATACGCAGTATTTT. This sequence encodes CASSDLSDTQYF.

The genes are TRBV19 and TRBJ1-5, with unresolved D. The CDR3 is made up of 14 amino acids. Germline V CDR1 and CDR2: LNHDA, SQIVND (reference sequence). V lost 3 bases and J 6 bases, leaving 12 bases between the germline ends. This CDR3 reads CASSIGPEGQPQHF. The CDR3 DNA is TGTGCCAGTAGTATTGGCCCAGAGGGTCAGCCCCAGCATTTT.

This clone was observed a handful of times. The V call is TRBV6-5, the J call TRBJ2-5, with D perhaps TRBD1 or TRBD2 (5 bases each). CDR1 and CDR2 from the germline V gene are MNHEY and SVGAGI. The V end was cut by 8 bases, the J end by 4 bases, with 20 bases between. The CDR3 runs 15 residues. The CDR3 region has the DNA TGTGCCAGCCGGCGTCTACTTGGGGGAGCAGAGACCCAGTACTTC. Its protein is CASRRLLGGAETQYF.

This clone was counted a single time. The CDR3 DNA reads as TGCGCCAGCAGCGTCGGACCCGGGACACCCAAAAGGGCACATTCACCCCTCCACTTT. This sequence encodes CASSVGPGTPKRAHSPLHF. This chain links TRBV23-1 with TRBJ1-6; D might be TRBD1 (6 bases). TRBV23-1 is annotated as an ORF whose role is uncertain. This CDR3 contains 19 residues. V was trimmed by 6 bases and J by 8 bases, leaving 29 bases between them.

The J gene is TRBJ2-7, the V gene TRBV7-9, with D possibly TRBD1 on 6 matching bases. With 5 bases removed from V and 2 bases from J, the gap between germline ends came to 16 bases. Germline lookup yields CDR1 SEHNR and CDR2 FQNEAQ (reference sequence). The CDR3 covers 15 residues. CDR3 sequence reads: CASSPIETGPYEQYF. In DNA form, the CDR3 reads TGTGCCAGCAGCCCCATCGAGACAGGCCCCTACGAGCAGTACTTC.

J is TRBJ2-7 and V is TRBV30; 7 bases are shared with TRBD2. With 3 bases clipped from V and 6 bases from J, the junction kept 8 bases outside the gene matches. Germline lookup yields CDR1 GTSNPN and CDR2 SVGIG (reference sequence). The CDR3 runs 13 residues. The CDR3 is CAWSLSWEGEQYF. As DNA, the CDR3 is TGTGCCTGGAGCCTCTCATGGGAGGGCGAGCAGTACTTC.

A note on this clone: A read error may produce the germline difference seen at one junction end. The rearrangement joins TRBV5-1 to TRBJ1-1; D perhaps matches TRBD1 (6 bases). Looked up from germline, CDR1 is SGHRS and CDR2 is YFSETQ. This CDR3 comprises 15 residues. The CDR3 here is CASSFDTGLNTEAFF. As DNA, the CDR3 is TGTGCCAGCAGCTTCGATACAGGGTTGAACACTGAAGCTTTCTTT.

This clone was recorded a few times. The J gene is TRBJ1-2, the V gene TRBV7-2; D possibly corresponds to TRBD1 (6 bases). Germline CDR1 SGHTA, CDR2 FQGNSA. This CDR3 has 14 amino acids. Trimming left V 2 bases short and J 7 bases short, with 14 bases between. The DNA for the CDR3 is TGTGCCAGCAGCTTACCACAGGGCCTAGGTGGCTACACCTTC. This gives the protein CASSLPQGLGGYTF.

This clone has a single count. The V call is TRBV5-4, the J call TRBJ2-5, with D unclear. V shed 4 bases and J shed 2 bases, with 18 bases lying between them. Germline V CDR1 and CDR2: SGHNT, YYREEE (reference sequence). This CDR3 has 16 residues. Written as DNA, the CDR3 is TGTGCCAGCAGCCCCGCGTTTGACATAAATCAAGAGACCCAGTACTTC. It yields the protein CASSPAFDINQETQYF.